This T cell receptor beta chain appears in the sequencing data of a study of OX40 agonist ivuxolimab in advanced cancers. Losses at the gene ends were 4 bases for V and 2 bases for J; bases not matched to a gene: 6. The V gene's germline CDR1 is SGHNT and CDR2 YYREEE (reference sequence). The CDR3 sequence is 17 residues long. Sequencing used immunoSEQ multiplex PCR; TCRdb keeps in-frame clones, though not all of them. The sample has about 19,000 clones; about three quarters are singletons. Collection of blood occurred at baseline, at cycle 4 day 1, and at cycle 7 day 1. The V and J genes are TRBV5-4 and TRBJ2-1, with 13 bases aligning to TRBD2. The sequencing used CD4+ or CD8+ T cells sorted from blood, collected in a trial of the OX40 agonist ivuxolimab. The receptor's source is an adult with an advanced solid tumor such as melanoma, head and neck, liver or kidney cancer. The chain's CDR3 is CASSVRLAGGAYNEQFF. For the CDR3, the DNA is TGTGCCAGCAGCGTCCGACTAGCGGGAGGCGCCTACAATGAGCAGTTCTTC.